These 2 T cell receptor beta chains came from one sample sequenced in a study of T cell repertoires in cytomegalovirus infection. Their cognate antigens are unknown. TCRdb analysed the reads with MiXCR anew, one entry per CDR3 protein. The table has approximately 910,000 distinct CDR3 sequences, roughly 30% seen once; the top ten hold 11% to 15%. Sequenced material: cultured CD8+ T cells from PBMCs, taken from culture after CMV antigen stimulation. These receptors were obtained from a human donor in good health (CMV status not recorded). Some clones in this sample may be carry-over from other donors' samples.

The table lists this clonotype with a count of one. V usage is TRBV18 and J usage is TRBJ2-1, with 7 positions matching TRBD1. The CDR3 totals 16 residues. The V segment lost 0 bases and the J segment 4 bases; nucleotides outside the gene matches: 6. The germline V gene encodes CDR1 KGHSH and CDR2 LQKENI. The CDR3 DNA reads TGTGCCAGCTCACCACCACCCGACAGGGAGTACAATGAGCAGTTCTTC. Its translation is CASSPPPDREYNEQFF. The full variable domain, completed using reference TRBV18 and TRBJ2-1, is NAGVMQNPRHLVRRRGQEARLRCSPMKGHSHVYWYRQLPEEGLKFMVYLQKENIIDESGMPKERFSAEFPKEGPSILRIQQVVRGDSAAYFCASSPPPDREYNEQFFGPGTRLTVL.

Ten or more counts support this clonotype. The chain carries TRBV7-2 and TRBJ1-1, with 8 bases matching TRBD1. With V trimmed by 7 bases and J by 1 base, 8 bases remained unmatched. Germline CDR1 reads SGHTA; CDR2 reads FQGNSA. The CDR3 runs to 15 residues. As DNA, the CDR3 is TGTGCCAGCACCGAAGGCAGGGGGCAGAACACTGAAGCTTTCTTT. This encodes CASTEGRGQNTEAFF.